This TCR beta chain appears in the sequencing data of a study of T cell changes during pregnancy in multiple sclerosis. The method was immunoSEQ multiplex PCR; TCRdb's version includes in-frame clones alone and lacks a portion of them. Of about 41,000 clones listed, 89% are singletons. Trimming took 6 bases from V and 8 from J; bases not matched to a gene: 7. This CDR3 region has 13 residues. Germline-derived CDR1 and CDR2 are SNHLY and FYNNEI. This clone was observed a handful of times. This chain joins TRBV2 and TRBJ1-1; 9 nucleotides line up with TRBD1. The sequence was collected from a female donor with multiple sclerosis, enrolled in a pregnancy study. The specimen comprised CD4+ T cells from peripheral blood mononuclear cells, sampled in the first trimester of pregnancy. The CDR3 nucleotides read TGTGCCAGCAGCGGGGACAGGGTAGGGGAAGCTTTCTTT. Translated: CASSGDRVGEAFF.